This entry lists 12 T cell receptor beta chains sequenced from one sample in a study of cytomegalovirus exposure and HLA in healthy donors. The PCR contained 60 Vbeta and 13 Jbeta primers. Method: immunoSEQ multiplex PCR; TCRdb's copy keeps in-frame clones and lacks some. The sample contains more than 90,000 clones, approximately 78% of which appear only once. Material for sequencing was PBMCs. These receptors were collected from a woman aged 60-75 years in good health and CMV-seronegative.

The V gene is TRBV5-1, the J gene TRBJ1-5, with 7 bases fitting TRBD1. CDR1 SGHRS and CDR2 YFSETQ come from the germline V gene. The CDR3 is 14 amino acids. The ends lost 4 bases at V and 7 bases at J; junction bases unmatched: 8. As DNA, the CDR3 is TGCGCCAGCAGCGCGACGGGACAGTCCCAGCCCCAGCATTTT. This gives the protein CASSATGQSQPQHF.

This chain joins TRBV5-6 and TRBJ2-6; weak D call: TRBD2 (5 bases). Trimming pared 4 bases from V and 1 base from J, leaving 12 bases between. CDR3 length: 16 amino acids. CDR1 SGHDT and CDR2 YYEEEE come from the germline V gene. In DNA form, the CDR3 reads TGTGCCAGCAGCCCACTCGGGGAGTCTGGGGCCAACGTCCTGACTTTC. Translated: CASSPLGESGANVLTF.

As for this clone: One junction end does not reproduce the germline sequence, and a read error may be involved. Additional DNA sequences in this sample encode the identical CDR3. Here the CDR3 reads CASSTTGDTEAFF. DNA for the CDR3: TGCGCCAGTAGTACCACAGGGGATACTGAAGCTTTCTTT. The chain carries TRBV19 and TRBJ1-1; TRBD1 matches at 7 bases. The CDR3 spans 13 residues. Germline V gives CDR1 LNHDA, CDR2 SQIVND (reference sequence).

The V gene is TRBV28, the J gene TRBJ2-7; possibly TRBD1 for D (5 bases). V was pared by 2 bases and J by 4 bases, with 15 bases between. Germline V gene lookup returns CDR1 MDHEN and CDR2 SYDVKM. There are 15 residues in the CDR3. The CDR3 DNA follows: TGTGCCAGCAGTTTAACGAATTCACCAGGGTACGAGCAGTACTTC. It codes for CASSLTNSPGYEQYF.

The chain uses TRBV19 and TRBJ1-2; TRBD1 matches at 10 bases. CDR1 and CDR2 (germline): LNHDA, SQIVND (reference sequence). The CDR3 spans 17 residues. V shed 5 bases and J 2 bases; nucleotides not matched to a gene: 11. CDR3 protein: CASSPFQGQGLNYGYTF. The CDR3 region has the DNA TGTGCCAGTAGTCCCTTCCAGGGACAGGGGCTAAACTATGGCTACACCTTC.

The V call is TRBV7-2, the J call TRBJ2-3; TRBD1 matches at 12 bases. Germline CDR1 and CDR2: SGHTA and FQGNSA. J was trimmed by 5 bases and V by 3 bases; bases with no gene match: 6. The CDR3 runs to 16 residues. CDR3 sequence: CASSFAGTGGRDTQYF. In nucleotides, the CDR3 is TGTGCCAGCAGCTTCGCCGGGACAGGGGGCAGAGATACGCAGTATTTT.

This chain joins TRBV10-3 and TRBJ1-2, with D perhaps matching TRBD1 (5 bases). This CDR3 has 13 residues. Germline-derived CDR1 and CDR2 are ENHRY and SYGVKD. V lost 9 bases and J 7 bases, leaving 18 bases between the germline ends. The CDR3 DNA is TGTGCCATTTATGACAGTTTTCTTTTTGGCTACACCTTC. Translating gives CAIYDSFLFGYTF.

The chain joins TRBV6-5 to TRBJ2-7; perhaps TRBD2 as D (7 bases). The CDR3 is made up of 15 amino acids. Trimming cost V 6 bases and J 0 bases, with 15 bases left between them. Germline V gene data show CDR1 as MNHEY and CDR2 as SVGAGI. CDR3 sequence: CASSPRGALSYEQYF. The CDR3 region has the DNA TGTGCCAGCAGCCCTCGGGGGGCTCTCTCCTACGAGCAGTACTTC.

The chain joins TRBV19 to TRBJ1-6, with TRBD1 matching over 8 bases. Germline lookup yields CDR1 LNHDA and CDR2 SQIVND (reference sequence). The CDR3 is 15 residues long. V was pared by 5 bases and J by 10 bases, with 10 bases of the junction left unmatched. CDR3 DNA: TGTGCCAGTAGTCTCCGGACAGGGTACTCCTCACCCCTCCACTTT. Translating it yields CASSLRTGYSSPLHF. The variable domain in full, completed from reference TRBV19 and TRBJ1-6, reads DGGITQSPKYLFRKEGQNVTLSCEQNLNHDAMYWYRQDPGQGLRLIYYSQIVNDFQKGDIAEGYSVSREKKESFPLTVTSAQKNPTAFYLCASSLRTGYSSPLHFGNGTRLTVT.

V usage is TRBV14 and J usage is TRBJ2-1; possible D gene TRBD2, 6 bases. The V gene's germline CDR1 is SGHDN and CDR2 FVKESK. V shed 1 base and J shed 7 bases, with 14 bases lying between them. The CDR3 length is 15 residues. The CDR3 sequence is CASSQVIAAWNEQFF. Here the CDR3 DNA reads TGTGCCAGCAGCCAAGTGATAGCGGCCTGGAATGAGCAGTTCTTC.

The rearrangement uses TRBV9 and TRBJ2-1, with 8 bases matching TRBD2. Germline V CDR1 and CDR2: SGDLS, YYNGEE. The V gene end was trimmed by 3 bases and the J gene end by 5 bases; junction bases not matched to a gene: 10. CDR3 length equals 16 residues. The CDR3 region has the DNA TGTGCCAGCAGCGCCCCCGGGACTAGTCGGGACAATGAGCAGTTCTTC. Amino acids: CASSAPGTSRDNEQFF.

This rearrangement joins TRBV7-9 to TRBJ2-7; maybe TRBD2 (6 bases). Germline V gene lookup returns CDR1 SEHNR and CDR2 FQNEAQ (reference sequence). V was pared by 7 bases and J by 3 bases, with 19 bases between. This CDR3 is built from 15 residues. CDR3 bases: TGTGCCAGCACCATCGGGGCTGGGGGGAGCTACGAGCAGTACTTC. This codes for CASTIGAGGSYEQYF.